This TCR beta chain was found in a study of blood T cell repertoires in COVID-19. Study overall: The United States, Italy and Spain provided the acute and convalescent COVID-19 samples. Sources were T cells, B-cell-depleted T cells, or PBMCs; the material itself was cDNA or gDNA.

Trimming removed 0 bases at V and 5 bases at J, with 11 bases between. Germline V lookup: CDR1 LNHNV, CDR2 YYDKDF (reference sequence). This CDR3 spans 15 amino acids. As originally analysed: How many nucleated cells were present was estimated from reference gene primer amplification. Some clones are missing from TCRdb's copy, which holds only in-frame ones; the method was immunoSEQ multiplex PCR. The V and J calls and the clone size are those of that table, but D and trimming were determined from the DNA. The sample yields 150,000 to 200,000 clones, around four fifths seen once. The sequencing input was peripheral blood. V and J are TRBV15 and TRBJ1-5, with D hard to call. The clonotype comes from a woman older than 75 with acute or convalescent COVID-19. The CDR3 DNA sequence: TGTGCCACCAGCAGAGAGGCGGTCGGCGATCAGCCCCAGCATTTT. Its translation is CATSREAVGDQPQHF. The whole variable domain, remainder taken from reference TRBV15 and TRBJ1-5, is DAMVIQNPRYQVTQFGKPVTLSCSQTLNHNVMYWYQQKSSQAPKLLFHYYDKDFNNEADTPDNFQSRRPNTSFCFLDIRSPGLGDTAMYLCATSREAVGDQPQHFGDGTRLSIL.